This paragraph reports one T cell receptor beta chain. Its antigen is unidentified. This sample was included in a study of T cell repertoires in ileal Crohn's disease. At the level of the study: Operated complications were stricturing disease (roughly 60%) and penetrating disease (about 40%).

General study results and limits: Clonality above 26.8% at surgery always came with endoscopic recurrence. Compared with CD4 T cells, sorted CD8 cells carried more expanded clones.

Patients were adults with ileal or ileocolonic Crohn's disease needing resection. Produced via immunoSEQ multiplex PCR; TCRdb's table is partial and in-frame only. The table records roughly 15,000 clones, about 85% of them present only once. Germline V gene data show CDR1 as MDHEN and CDR2 as SYDVKM. V was clipped by 8 bases and J by 8 bases; unmatched bases: 14. CDR3 length equals 15 residues. The clonotype comes from an adult with Crohn's disease. The rearrangement joins TRBV28 to TRBJ1-4, with 7 bases that match TRBD1. The sequencing input was ileal tissue. The CDR3 is CASGRMTGSGEKLFF. The CDR3 DNA is TGTGCCAGCGGGCGGATGACAGGGAGCGGGGAAAAACTGTTTTTT.